This T cell receptor beta chain was documented in a study of brain T cells in children with intractable seizures. General observations from the study: Only CDR3 sequence similarity suggested viral specificity, without known HCMV serostatus.

TCRdb's copy holds only in-frame clones and misses some; the assay was immunoSEQ multiplex PCR. The repertoire holds about 350,000 clones, with about 93% as singletons. Time point in this sample: blood from clinic visit 5 months post-surgery; TSC patient then seizure free. Surgery cases with the highest brain T cell transcript signatures were chosen for sequencing. A word on this clone: The antigen remains unidentified.

The germline CDR1 and CDR2 sequences are LNHNV and YYDKDF (reference sequence). J gave up 3 bases and V 2 bases, and 0 bases lay outside the gene matches. This CDR3 region has 14 residues. The sequence came from a boy less than two years old with tuberous sclerosis and intractable seizures. The sequencing used peripheral blood, collected approximately 5 months after surgery. The V gene is TRBV15, the J gene TRBJ2-2, with 7 positions matching TRBD2. CDR3 residues: CATSRLADTGELFF. CDR3 DNA sequence: TGTGCCACCAGCAGACTAGCGGACACCGGGGAGCTGTTTTTT.